The rows below give T cell receptor beta chains drawn from one sample of a study of cytomegalovirus exposure and HLA in healthy donors. Using immunoSEQ multiplex PCR, the repertoire was profiled, and TCRdb retains in-frame clones only, with some absent. The sample has some 140,000 clones; around 80% are singletons. The sequenced sample was PBMCs. These receptors all stem from a man between 25 and 39 years old in good health and CMV-seronegative. The CDR3 runs from the conserved cysteine through the conserved F or W. A D gene is named only where the DNA matches it firmly. Clone size appears in some rows only: once, few, many, or a class for an expanded clone.

TGTGCCAGCAACCCAGCGGGGGGAGAGACCCAGTACTTC,CASNPAGGETQYF,.,TRBD2,TRBV27,TRBJ2-5
TGTGCCAGCAGCCAACCCAGGTCGGCAGGGCACTCTGGAAACACCATATATTTT,CASSQPRSAGHSGNTIYF,.,.,TRBV28,TRBJ1-3
TGCAGTGTCGACTCTCCCTACGAGCAGTACTTC,CSVDSPYEQYF,.,.,TRBV20-1,TRBJ2-7
TGTGCCAGCAGTGAAGGGGCGGGAGGGCCCAATGAGCAGTTCTTC,CASSEGAGGPNEQFF,.,TRBD2,TRBV6-1,TRBJ2-1
TGTGCCAGCTCATCCAGACTAGCGGGGTCCACAGATACGCAGTATTTT,CASSSRLAGSTDTQYF,.,TRBD2,TRBV18,TRBJ2-3
TGTGCCAGCAGCTTAGTTGCGGGAGGGCCCTGGGATACGCAGTATTTT,CASSLVAGGPWDTQYF,.,TRBD2,TRBV7-2,TRBJ2-3
TGTGCCAGTACCCGGGGGAACACTGAAGCTTTCTTT,CASTRGNTEAFF,.,.,TRBV19,TRBJ1-1
TGTGCCAGCAGCTTACCCGGGACAGGAGTCTCACCCCTCCACTTT,CASSLPGTGVSPLHF,.,TRBD1,TRBV7-8,TRBJ1-6
TGTGCCAGCTCACCAGAGCGGCTTGACAATGAGCAGTTCTTC,CASSPERLDNEQFF,.,.,TRBV18,TRBJ2-1
TGTGCCAGCAGCGTAGATAGCGGGAGGGCCTACGAGCAGTACTTC,CASSVDSGRAYEQYF,.,TRBD2,TRBV9,TRBJ2-7
TGTGCCAGCAGCCAACTTGGACAGACCGCTTGGAACACTGAAGCTTTCTTT,CASSQLGQTAWNTEAFF,.,.,TRBV4-2,TRBJ1-1
TGTGCCAGCGCAAGGCGACAGGACGATACGCAGTATTTT,CASARRQDDTQYF,.,.,TRBV6-5,TRBJ2-3
TGTGCCAGCAGCCCGCAGGGGGCAGGAAACACTGAAGCTTTCTTT,CASSPQGAGNTEAFF,.,TRBD1,TRBV9,TRBJ1-1
TGTGCCAGCAGCCTATCCTCCGGGGATACGCAGTATTTT,CASSLSSGDTQYF,.,.,TRBV11-3,TRBJ2-3
TGTGCCAGCAGCTCCCCTCGTAGGGTAGCGGGACCAAGAGGCGAGCAGTACTTC,CASSSPRRVAGPRGEQYF,.,TRBD2,TRBV13,TRBJ2-7
TGTGCCAGCAGTTTCTACCATGGCACAGATACGCAGTATTTT,CASSFYHGTDTQYF,.,.,TRBV27,TRBJ2-3
TGTGCCAGCCTCCAATATAGGAGCTCTGGGGCCAACGTCCTGACTTTC,CASLQYRSSGANVLTF,.,.,TRBV28,TRBJ2-6
TGTGCCAGCAGTTACTCGGACCAGGGGGTGCAGTATTTT,CASSYSDQGVQYF,.,TRBD1,TRBV6-5,TRBJ2-3
TGCGCCAGCAGTTTGGACATGAACACTGAAGCTTTCTTT,CASSLDMNTEAFF,.,.,TRBV10-1,TRBJ1-1
TGTGCCAGCAGCTTTTCTAGCGGGAGAAACGAGCAGTACTTC,CASSFSSGRNEQYF,.,TRBD2,TRBV5-4,TRBJ2-7
TGTGCCAGCAGCCGTGGGACAAACTATGGCTACACCTTC,CASSRGTNYGYTF,.,.,TRBV14,TRBJ1-2
TGTGCCAGCAGATGGACAGGAGGAGCGTACGAGCAGTACTTC,CASRWTGGAYEQYF,.,TRBD1,TRBV2,TRBJ2-7
TGTGCCAGCAGGTCTATAGGGGGCTCTGGAAACACCATATATTTT,CASRSIGGSGNTIYF,.,.,TRBV11-2,TRBJ1-3
TGTGCCAGTGAGACAGGGGTAATCTCTTCCTACGAGCAGTACTTC,CASETGVISSYEQYF,few,TRBD1,TRBV6-1,TRBJ2-7
TGTGCCAGCAGTTTAATTAGCGGGACCTACGAGCAGTACTTC,CASSLISGTYEQYF,.,TRBD2,TRBV28,TRBJ2-7
TGTGCCAGCACGGCTAGCGGGAGATTGCTCGATGAGCAGTTCTTC,CASTASGRLLDEQFF,.,TRBD2,TRBV27,TRBJ2-1
TGCGCCAGCAGCCAAGATCCCGAAGCGGGAGTCGGCATTCAGTACTTC,CASSQDPEAGVGIQYF,.,TRBD2,TRBV4-3,TRBJ2-4
TGTGCCAGCAGCTTAAGTAGTAGCGACAGGCACATTCAGTACTTC,CASSLSSSDRHIQYF,.,.,TRBV7-2,TRBJ2-4
TGTGCCAGCAGTATCTGGACTAGCGGGGGTCGTCGAGAGCAGTTCTTC,CASSIWTSGGRREQFF,.,TRBD2,TRBV28,TRBJ2-1
TGTGCCAGCAGCTTTGCCGACCCACCCGGGACAGGAGACTACGAGCAGTACTTC,CASSFADPPGTGDYEQYF,.,.,TRBV12-1,TRBJ2-7
TGTGCCAGCCCTCCGTCCCACCCAAGGTTATATCCCGGGGATACGCAGTATTTT,CASPPSHPRLYPGDTQYF,.,.,TRBV21-1,TRBJ2-3
TGTGCCAGCTCAACAGGGGCTGGAAACACCATATATTTT,CASSTGAGNTIYF,once,TRBD1,TRBV18,TRBJ1-3
TGTGCCAGCAGCCCCTTGAACGTCCTGACTTTC,CASSPLNVLTF,.,.,TRBV5-5,TRBJ2-6
TGTGCCAGCAGTTTAGACAGGATAACAGATACGCAGTATTTT,CASSLDRITDTQYF,.,.,TRBV6-5,TRBJ2-3
TGTGCCAGCAGCAGACGACCGGGACACCGACTTTACAATGAGCAGTTCTTC,CASSRRPGHRLYNEQFF,.,.,TRBV21-1,TRBJ2-1
TGTGCCAGCAGCCAATCGGAGGGCGGGGAGCTGTTTTTT,CASSQSEGGELFF,.,.,TRBV16,TRBJ2-2
TGTGCCAGCAGTTCCCCCAGGGGGCGGGTAGCGGGAGGGCACTACAATGAGCAGTTCTTC,CASSSPRGRVAGGHYNEQFF,few,TRBD2,TRBV28,TRBJ2-1
TGTGCCAGCAGTTGGGCGGGGTCAGGGATTTTTCGCGAGCAGTACTTC,CASSWAGSGIFREQYF,.,.,TRBV28,TRBJ2-7
TGTGCCAGCAGCTTGAGGGAAGTGAACACTGAAGCTTTCTTT,CASSLREVNTEAFF,few,.,TRBV7-9,TRBJ1-1
TGTGCCAGCAGCAAAGGACAGGCGTCCTACGAGCAGTACTTC,CASSKGQASYEQYF,.,TRBD1,TRBV7-9,TRBJ2-7
TGTGCCAGTAGTAAAACCGGGACAGGGTACGAGCAGTACTTC,CASSKTGTGYEQYF,.,TRBD1,TRBV19,TRBJ2-7
TGCAGCGTTGTTACAGGGGAAGGCTACGAGCAGTACTTC,CSVVTGEGYEQYF,few,TRBD1,TRBV29-1,TRBJ2-7
TGTGCCAGCACCTCGGAGGTGGACACCATATATTTT,CASTSEVDTIYF,.,.,TRBV28,TRBJ1-3
TGTGCCAGCTCATCCGGGACAGCAGCTGAAGCTTTCTTT,CASSSGTAAEAFF,.,TRBD1,TRBV18,TRBJ1-1